This TCR beta chain emerged from a study of CD8+ T cells in alopecia areata. In the study overall: Patients in the treated group were given tofacitinib by mouth, 5 to 10 mg twice a day.

RNA, once extracted, was reverse transcribed into cDNA for use as the sequencing template. Assay used: immunoSEQ multiplex PCR; TCRdb lists only in-frame clones, some missing. The repertoire has 110,000 to 150,000 clones, 58% of them found once; the top ten carry around 6.6%. The sequencing here drew on CD4+ T cells sorted from blood, taken at week 0. This sequence was found in a human donor with alopecia areata.

The CDR3 sequence is CASPSDRGQSDTQYF. Here the CDR3 DNA reads TGTGCCAGCCCCTCAGACAGGGGGCAATCAGATACGCAGTATTTT. This rearrangement joins TRBV2 to TRBJ2-3, with 10 positions matching TRBD1. This CDR3 has 15 residues. Germline CDR1 reads SNHLY; CDR2 reads FYNNEI. J lost 4 bases, V lost 8 bases, and 9 bases had no gene match. The complete variable domain, with remaining parts taken from reference TRBV2 and TRBJ2-3, reads EPEVTQTPSHQVTQMGQEVILRCVPISNHLYFYWYRQILGQKVEFLVSFYNNEISEKSEIFDDQFSVERPDGSNFTLKIRSTKLEDSAMYFCASPSDRGQSDTQYFGPGTRLTVL.